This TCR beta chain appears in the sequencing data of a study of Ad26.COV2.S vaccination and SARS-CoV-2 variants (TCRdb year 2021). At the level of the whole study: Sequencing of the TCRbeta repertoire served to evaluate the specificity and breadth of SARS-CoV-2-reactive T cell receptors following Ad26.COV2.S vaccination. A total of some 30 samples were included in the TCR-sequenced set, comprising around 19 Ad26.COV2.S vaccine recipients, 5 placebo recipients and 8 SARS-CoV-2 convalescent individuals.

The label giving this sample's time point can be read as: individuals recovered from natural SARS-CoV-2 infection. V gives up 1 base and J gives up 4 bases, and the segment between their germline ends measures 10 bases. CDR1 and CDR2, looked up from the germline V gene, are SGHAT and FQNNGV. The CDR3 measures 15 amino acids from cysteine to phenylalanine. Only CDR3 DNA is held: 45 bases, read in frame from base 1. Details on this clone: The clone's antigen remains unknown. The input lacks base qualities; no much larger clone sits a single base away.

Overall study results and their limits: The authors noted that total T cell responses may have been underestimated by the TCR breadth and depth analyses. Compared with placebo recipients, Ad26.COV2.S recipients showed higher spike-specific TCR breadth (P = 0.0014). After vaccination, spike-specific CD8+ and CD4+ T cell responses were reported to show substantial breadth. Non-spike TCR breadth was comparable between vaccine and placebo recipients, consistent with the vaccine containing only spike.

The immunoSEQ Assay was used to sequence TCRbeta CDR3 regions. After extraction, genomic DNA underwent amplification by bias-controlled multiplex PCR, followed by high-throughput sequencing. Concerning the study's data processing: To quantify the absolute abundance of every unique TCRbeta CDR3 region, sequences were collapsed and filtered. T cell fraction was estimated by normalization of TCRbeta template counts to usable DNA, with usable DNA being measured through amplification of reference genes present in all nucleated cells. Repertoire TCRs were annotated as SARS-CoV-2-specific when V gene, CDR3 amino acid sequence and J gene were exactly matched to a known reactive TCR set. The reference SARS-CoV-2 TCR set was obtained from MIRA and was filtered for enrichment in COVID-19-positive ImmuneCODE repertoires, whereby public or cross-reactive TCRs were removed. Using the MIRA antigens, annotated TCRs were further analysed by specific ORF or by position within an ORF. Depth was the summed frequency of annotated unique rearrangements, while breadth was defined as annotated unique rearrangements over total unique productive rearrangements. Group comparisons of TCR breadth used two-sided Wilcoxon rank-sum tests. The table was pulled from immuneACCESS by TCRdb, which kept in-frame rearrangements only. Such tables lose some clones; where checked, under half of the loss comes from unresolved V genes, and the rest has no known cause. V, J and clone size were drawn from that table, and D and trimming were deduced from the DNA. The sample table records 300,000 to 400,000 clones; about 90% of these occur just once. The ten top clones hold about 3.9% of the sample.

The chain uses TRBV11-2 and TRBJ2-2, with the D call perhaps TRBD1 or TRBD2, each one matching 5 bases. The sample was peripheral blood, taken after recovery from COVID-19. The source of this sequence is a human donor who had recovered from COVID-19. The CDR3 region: CASSLGLGPTGELFF. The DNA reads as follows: TGTGCCAGCAGCTTAGGGTTGGGACCCACCGGGGAGCTGTTTTTT.